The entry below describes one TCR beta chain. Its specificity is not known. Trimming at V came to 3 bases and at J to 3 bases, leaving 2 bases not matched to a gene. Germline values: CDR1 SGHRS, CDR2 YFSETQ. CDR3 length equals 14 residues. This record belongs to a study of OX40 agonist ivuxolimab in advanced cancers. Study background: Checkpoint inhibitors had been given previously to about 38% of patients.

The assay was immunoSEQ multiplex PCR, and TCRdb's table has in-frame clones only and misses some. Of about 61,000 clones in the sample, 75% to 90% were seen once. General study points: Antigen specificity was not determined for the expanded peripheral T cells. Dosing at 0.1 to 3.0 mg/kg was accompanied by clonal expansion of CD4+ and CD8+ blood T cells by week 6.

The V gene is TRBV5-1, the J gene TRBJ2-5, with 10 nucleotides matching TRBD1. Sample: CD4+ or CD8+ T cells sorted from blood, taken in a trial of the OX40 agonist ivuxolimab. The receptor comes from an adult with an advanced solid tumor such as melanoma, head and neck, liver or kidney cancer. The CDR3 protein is CASSWTGGEETQYF. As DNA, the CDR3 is TGCGCCAGCAGCTGGACAGGGGGTGAAGAGACCCAGTACTTC.